These T cell receptor beta chains were read from a single sample in a study of beta chain features in type 1 diabetes. The assay was immunoSEQ multiplex PCR, and TCRdb's table has in-frame clones only and misses some. The sample shows about 240,000 clones, 11% to 15% of them seen only once. The sequenced sample was naive CD4+ T cells from blood. The receptors come from a man under 40 with type 1 diabetes. Both conserved end residues are part of each CDR3. A D gene is named only where the DNA matches it firmly. Some rows mark clone size as missing; the rest say once, few, many or name a class of expanded clone.

. . TRBV6-5 CASSYSVRDRGELFF
. few TRBV7-9 CASSKREGVNEKLFF
TRBD2 . TRBV5-1 CASRPQRGGPPETQYF
TRBD1 . TRBV4-1 CASSSAGQATAAFF
TRBD1 few TRBV5-4 CASSRGDRVGSHTEAFF
. few TRBV27 CASSPSVPYNEQFF
TRBD2 few TRBV9 CASSVVGGLAGGNEQFF
. . TRBV5-4 CASSSGGGSTDTQYF
TRBD1 few TRBV7-2 CASRRQGSSYNEQFF
. . TRBV23-1 CASSQLRSGTVPYSNQPQHF
. . TRBV10-3 CAISQGSDTQYF
. . TRBV6-6 CASSYSGQGGNTIYF
TRBD1 . TRBV5-1 CASSSRTGVGSYEQYF
TRBD1 few TRBV6-5 CASSRDRGRKETQYF
TRBD2 . TRBV30 CAWSTGGSRETQYF
. . TRBV16 CASSQQNQGYSNQPQHF
. few TRBV2 CASLTASPEAFF
. few TRBV2 CASSGGRALNYGYTF
TRBD1 few TRBV19 CASSRRGQGASSYEQYF
. . TRBV5-4 CASSNSGGAGTNSYTF
TRBD1 few TRBV2 CASSTPTGMNTEAFF
TRBD2 . TRBV6-4 CASSSGGLGNEQFF
. . TRBV9 CASGLTVTDTQYF
TRBD2 . TRBV5-8 CASTRGLAGKDTQYF
. few TRBV30 CAWTRADEQFF